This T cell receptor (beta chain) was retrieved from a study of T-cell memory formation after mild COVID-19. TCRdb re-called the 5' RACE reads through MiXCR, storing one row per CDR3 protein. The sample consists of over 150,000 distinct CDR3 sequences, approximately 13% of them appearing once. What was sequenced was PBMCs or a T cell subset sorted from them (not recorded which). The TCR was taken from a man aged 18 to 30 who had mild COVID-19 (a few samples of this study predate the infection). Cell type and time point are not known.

This chain's CDR3 is CASSQQLGLNTGELFF. Written as DNA, the CDR3 is TGTGCCAGCAGCCAACAACTCGGCCTAAACACCGGGGAGCTGTTTTTT. The chain has TRBV3-1 and TRBJ2-2; D gene uncertain. The V gene lost 2 bases and the J gene lost 2 bases, with 12 bases spanning the gap. The germline gives CDR1 LGHDT, CDR2 YNNKEL (reference sequence). This CDR3 contains 16 residues. The full variable domain, with the rest looked up from reference TRBV3-1 and TRBJ2-2, is DTAVSQTPKYLVTQMGNDKSIKCEQNLGHDTMYWYKQDSKKFLKIMFSYNNKELIINETVPNRFSPKSPDKAHLNLHINSLELGDSAVYFCASSQQLGLNTGELFFGEGSRLTVL.